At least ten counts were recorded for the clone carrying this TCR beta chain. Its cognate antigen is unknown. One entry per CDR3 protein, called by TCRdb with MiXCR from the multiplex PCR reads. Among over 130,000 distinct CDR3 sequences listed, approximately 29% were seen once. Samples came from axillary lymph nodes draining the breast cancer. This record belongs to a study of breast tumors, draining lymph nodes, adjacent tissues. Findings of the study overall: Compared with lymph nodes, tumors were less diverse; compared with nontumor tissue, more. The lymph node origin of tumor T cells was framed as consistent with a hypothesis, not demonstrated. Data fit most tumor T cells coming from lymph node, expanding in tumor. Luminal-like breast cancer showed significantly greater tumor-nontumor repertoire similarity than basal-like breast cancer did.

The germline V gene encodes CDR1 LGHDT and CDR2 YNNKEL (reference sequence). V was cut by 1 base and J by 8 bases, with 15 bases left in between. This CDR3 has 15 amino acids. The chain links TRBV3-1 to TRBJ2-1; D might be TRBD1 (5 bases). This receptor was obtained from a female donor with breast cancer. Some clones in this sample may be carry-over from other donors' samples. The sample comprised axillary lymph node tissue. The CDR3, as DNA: TGTGCCAGCAGCCAAGGTGGGGCCCGGGCAGATGAGCAGTTCTTC. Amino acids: CASSQGGARADEQFF.